One sample yielded the 23 T cell receptor beta chains listed below, sequenced in a study of blood T cell repertoires in COVID-19. Sequenced by immunoSEQ multiplex PCR; TCRdb stores in-frame clones only, minus some. This sample has about 61,000 clones, with approximately 80% found just once. The sequenced sample was peripheral blood. These receptors all come from a man older than 75 with active or convalescent COVID-19.

This chain links TRBV12-2 with TRBJ2-1; the table names TRBD2, a call not compared with the DNA. TRBV12-2 represents a pseudogene. This CDR3 is built from 12 residues. The CDR3 DNA reads TGTGCAAGTCGCCCCGGGAGACTTGAGCAGTTCTTC. Its translation: CASRPGRLEQFF.

The gene calls are TRBV14 and TRBJ2-7; D possibly corresponds to TRBD1 (6 bases). V was shortened by 5 bases and J by 6 bases, with 11 bases between the two germline ends. Germline loops: CDR1 SGHDN, CDR2 FVKESK. This CDR3 has 12 amino acids. CDR3 bases: TGTGCCAGCAGCTGGGGGCTGGCCGAGCAGTACTTC. This encodes CASSWGLAEQYF.

This clone was seen a handful of times. The chain employs TRBV7-3 and TRBJ2-5; 8 nucleotides align to TRBD2. The CDR3 covers 15 residues. V lost 2 bases to trimming and J lost 1 base; unmatched junction nucleotides: 3. Germline V gene data show CDR1 as SGHTA and CDR2 as FQGTGA. The CDR3 nucleotides read TGTGCCAGCAGCTTACGGGGGGGCTTCCAAGAGACCCAGTACTTC. It codes for CASSLRGGFQETQYF.

The chain recombines TRBV18 with TRBJ1-5, with TRBD1 as a possible D gene (6 bases). V shed 3 bases and J shed 3 bases, with 15 bases lying between them. This CDR3 spans 16 amino acids. Germline CDR1 reads KGHSH; CDR2 reads LQKENI. As DNA, the CDR3 is TGTGCCAGCTCACCCGCCACAGGGCTAAACAATCAGCCCCAGCATTTT. Translating gives CASSPATGLNNQPQHF.

This clone was seen a single time. The chain is built from TRBV19 and TRBJ1-1; D ambiguous. The V gene's germline CDR1 is LNHDA and CDR2 SQIVND (reference sequence). The CDR3 runs 15 residues. The V end was cut by 4 bases, the J end by 0 bases, with 12 bases between. CDR3 DNA: TGTGCCAGTAGTAGCAGGACGGGGTTGAACACTGAAGCTTTCTTT. Translated: CASSSRTGLNTEAFF.

This clone was detected a few times. The chain combines TRBV6-5 with TRBJ1-4; a possible D gene is TRBD1 (5 bases). Germline CDR1 and CDR2: MNHEY and SVGAGI. V gave up 2 bases and J gave up 8 bases, with 15 bases separating them. The CDR3 is made up of 15 amino acids. The CDR3: CASSYALRAGEKLFF. CDR3 nucleotides: TGTGCCAGCAGTTACGCCCTCAGGGCCGGGGAAAAACTGTTTTTT.

V gene TRBV20-1 combines with J gene TRBJ1-2; D call uncertain. CDR1 is DFQATT and CDR2 is SNEGSKA in the germline V gene (reference sequence). Trimming removed 4 bases at V and 1 base at J, with 4 bases between. There are 11 residues in the CDR3. The CDR3 nucleotides are TGCAGTGCTACGTTTAACTATGGCTACACCTTC. Translating it yields CSATFNYGYTF.

In nucleotides, the CDR3 is TGTGCCAGCAGCCGATGGGACAGGGATGGCGAGCAGTACTTC. Protein: CASSRWDRDGEQYF. The rearrangement links TRBV7-9 to TRBJ2-7, with 9 bases lining up with TRBD1. CDR1 and CDR2 from the germline V gene are SEHNR and FQNEAQ (reference sequence). The CDR3 length is 14 residues. The ends lost 5 bases at V and 6 bases at J; junction bases unmatched: 8. The variable domain in full, completed from reference TRBV7-9 and TRBJ2-7, reads DTGVSQNPRHKITKRGQNVTFRCDPISEHNRLYWYRQTLGQGPEFLTYFQNEAQLEKSRLLSDRFSAERPKGSFSTLEIQRTEQGDSAMYLCASSRWDRDGEQYFGPGTRLTVT.

This chain joins TRBV18 and TRBJ2-1; 8 positions agree with TRBD2. Germline V gives CDR1 KGHSH, CDR2 LQKENI. J was trimmed by 3 bases and V by 7 bases; bases with no gene match: 11. The CDR3 sequence is 16 residues long. CDR3 loop: CASFTAGGGIYNEQFF. As DNA, the CDR3 is TGTGCCAGCTTTACCGCGGGGGGCGGTATCTACAATGAGCAGTTCTTC.

Only one count was recorded for this clone. This sequence joins TRBV12-3 or TRBV12-4 and TRBJ1-3, with D maybe TRBD1 (5 bases). The CDR3 is 13 residues long. Trimming took 4 bases from V and 6 from J, leaving 10 bases between them. The CDR3 sequence is CASSSGLLNTIYF. In DNA form, the CDR3 reads TGTGCCAGCAGTTCAGGGCTCTTAAACACCATATATTTT.

The chain recombines TRBV18 with TRBJ1-5; tentatively, D is TRBD1 (6 bases). This CDR3 region has 17 residues. Germline V gene data show CDR1 as KGHSH and CDR2 as LQKENI. Trimming pared 4 bases from V and 6 bases from J, leaving 22 bases between. The chain's CDR3 is CASSLSGGLALGQPQHF. In nucleotides, the CDR3 is TGTGCCAGCTCACTCTCCGGGGGGCTGGCCCTAGGTCAGCCCCAGCATTTT.

The rearrangement uses TRBV7-2 and TRBJ2-5, with D perhaps matching TRBD2 (7 bases). The CDR3 contains 16 residues. Trimming shortened V by 0 bases and J by 5 bases, and 16 bases separated the two germline ends. Germline values: CDR1 SGHTA, CDR2 FQGNSA. CDR3 coding DNA: TGTGCCAGCAGCTTAGCGGGGGGGGCGGTAATGGAGACCCAGTACTTC. It codes for CASSLAGGAVMETQYF.

The sample holds one count of this clone. The J gene is TRBJ1-2, the V gene TRBV19, with 8 bases aligning to TRBD1. Germline V gene data show CDR1 as LNHDA and CDR2 as SQIVND (reference sequence). The CDR3 totals 16 residues. Trimming took 4 bases from V and 2 from J; bases not matched to a gene: 9. In DNA, the CDR3 is TGTGCCAGTAGTAGAACCTGGACAGGGTGGAACTATGGCTACACCTTC. Translated, it gives CASSRTWTGWNYGYTF.

The chain joins TRBV5-1 to TRBJ1-1; a possible D gene is TRBD1 (6 bases). Germline CDR1 and CDR2: SGHRS and YFSETQ. This CDR3 is 16 amino acids long. With 4 bases removed from V and 5 bases from J, the gap between germline ends came to 21 bases. CDR3 sequence: CASSPQAIGGSTEAFF. CDR3 nucleotide sequence: TGCGCCAGCAGCCCGCAGGCTATAGGGGGAAGTACTGAAGCTTTCTTT. The full variable domain, its missing parts supplied by reference TRBV5-1 and TRBJ1-1, is KAGVTQTPRYLIKTRGQQVTLSCSPISGHRSVSWYQQTPGQGLQFLFEYFSETQRNKGNFPGRFSGRQFSNSRSEMNVSTLELGDSALYLCASSPQAIGGSTEAFFGQGTRLTVV.

This clone was observed a handful of times. This chain joins TRBV5-6 and TRBJ2-5; D may be TRBD2 (7 bases). V lost 6 bases, J lost 4 bases, and 16 bases lay in between. Per the germline V gene, CDR1 is SGHDT and CDR2 is YYEEEE. This CDR3 has 14 amino acids. The CDR3 loop is CASTYPGGLETQYF. The CDR3 DNA is TGTGCCAGCACCTACCCCGGGGGGCTAGAGACCCAGTACTTC.

CDR3 amino acids: CASSFLPGTLIYEQYF. In DNA form, the CDR3 reads TGTGCCAGCAGTTTTCTTCCAGGGACTTTAATCTACGAGCAGTACTTC. The chain couples TRBV28 to TRBJ2-7, with D perhaps TRBD2 (6 bases). Between the trimmed V and J ends, which lost 3 bases and 3 bases, there was a span of 18 bases. This CDR3 contains 16 residues. Per the germline V gene, CDR1 is MDHEN and CDR2 is SYDVKM.

This clone was seen a handful of times. The CDR3 DNA reads as TGTGCCAGCAGCTTTCCAGGGTACGGGGAGCTGTTTTTT. Encoded protein: CASSFPGYGELFF. The chain has TRBV11-2 and TRBJ2-2; a weak D match, TRBD1 (5 bases). CDR3 length: 13 residues. CDR1 is SGHAT and CDR2 is FQNNGV in the germline V gene. The germline V and J ends were trimmed by 3 bases and 7 bases, with 9 bases remaining between them.

This chain joins TRBV21-1 and TRBJ2-3; the table's D call TRBD2 went unverified against the DNA. TRBV21-1 is designated a pseudogene. The CDR3 has 15 amino acids. The CDR3 loop is CASRPGRGSTDTQYF. CDR3 DNA: TGTGCCAGCCGCCCTGGACGGGGTAGCACAGATACGCAGTATTTT.

This clone was recorded once. The chain has TRBV7-6 and TRBJ2-1; 9 positions match TRBD2. V lost 5 bases and J lost 4; bases outside the gene matches: 6. CDR1 is SGHVS and CDR2 is FNYEAQ in the germline V gene. The length of the CDR3 is 15 residues. The CDR3 sequence: CASSPDSGGYNEQFF. The DNA of the CDR3 is TGTGCCAGCAGCCCAGATAGCGGGGGATACAATGAGCAGTTCTTC.

The J gene is TRBJ1-2, the V gene TRBV18; D uncertain. The CDR3 is 14 amino acids. The germline V gene encodes CDR1 KGHSH and CDR2 LQKENI. Between the trimmed V and J ends, which lost 3 bases and 3 bases, there was a span of 11 bases. CDR3 region: CASSPMVEDYGYTF. CDR3 in DNA: TGTGCCAGCTCACCCATGGTGGAGGACTATGGCTACACCTTC.

V gene TRBV28 combines with J gene TRBJ1-2; the D gene is possibly TRBD1 (6 bases). CDR1 and CDR2 (germline): MDHEN, SYDVKM. This CDR3 has 13 residues. V was shortened by 6 bases and J by 4 bases, with 12 bases between the two germline ends. CDR3 DNA sequence: TGTGCCAGCAGGTCGACAGGCCGCTATGGCTACACCTTC. Translated, it gives CASRSTGRYGYTF.

The chain recombines TRBV3-1 (or the pseudogene TRBV3-2) with TRBJ2-3; 7 bases are shared with TRBD2. This CDR3 has 15 residues. Germline V lookup: CDR1 LGHDT, CDR2 YNNKEL (reference sequence). J was trimmed by 6 bases and V by 6 bases; bases with no gene match: 12. CDR3 nucleotide sequence: TGTGCCAGCAGGGAGGAGCGGGGAGCAGGGGATACGCAGTATTTT. Translation: CASREERGAGDTQYF.

This rearrangement joins TRBV3-1 (or the pseudogene TRBV3-2) to TRBJ2-1; tentatively, D is TRBD1 (5 bases). The CDR3 loop spans 17 amino acids. CDR1 and CDR2 (germline): LGHDT, YNNKEL (reference sequence). V shed 4 bases and J shed 9 bases, with 25 bases lying between them. The CDR3 DNA reads TGTGCCAGCAGCCCCCCGGTCAAAGGGGCACGCGGAAGTGAGCAGTTCTTC. Protein: CASSPPVKGARGSEQFF.